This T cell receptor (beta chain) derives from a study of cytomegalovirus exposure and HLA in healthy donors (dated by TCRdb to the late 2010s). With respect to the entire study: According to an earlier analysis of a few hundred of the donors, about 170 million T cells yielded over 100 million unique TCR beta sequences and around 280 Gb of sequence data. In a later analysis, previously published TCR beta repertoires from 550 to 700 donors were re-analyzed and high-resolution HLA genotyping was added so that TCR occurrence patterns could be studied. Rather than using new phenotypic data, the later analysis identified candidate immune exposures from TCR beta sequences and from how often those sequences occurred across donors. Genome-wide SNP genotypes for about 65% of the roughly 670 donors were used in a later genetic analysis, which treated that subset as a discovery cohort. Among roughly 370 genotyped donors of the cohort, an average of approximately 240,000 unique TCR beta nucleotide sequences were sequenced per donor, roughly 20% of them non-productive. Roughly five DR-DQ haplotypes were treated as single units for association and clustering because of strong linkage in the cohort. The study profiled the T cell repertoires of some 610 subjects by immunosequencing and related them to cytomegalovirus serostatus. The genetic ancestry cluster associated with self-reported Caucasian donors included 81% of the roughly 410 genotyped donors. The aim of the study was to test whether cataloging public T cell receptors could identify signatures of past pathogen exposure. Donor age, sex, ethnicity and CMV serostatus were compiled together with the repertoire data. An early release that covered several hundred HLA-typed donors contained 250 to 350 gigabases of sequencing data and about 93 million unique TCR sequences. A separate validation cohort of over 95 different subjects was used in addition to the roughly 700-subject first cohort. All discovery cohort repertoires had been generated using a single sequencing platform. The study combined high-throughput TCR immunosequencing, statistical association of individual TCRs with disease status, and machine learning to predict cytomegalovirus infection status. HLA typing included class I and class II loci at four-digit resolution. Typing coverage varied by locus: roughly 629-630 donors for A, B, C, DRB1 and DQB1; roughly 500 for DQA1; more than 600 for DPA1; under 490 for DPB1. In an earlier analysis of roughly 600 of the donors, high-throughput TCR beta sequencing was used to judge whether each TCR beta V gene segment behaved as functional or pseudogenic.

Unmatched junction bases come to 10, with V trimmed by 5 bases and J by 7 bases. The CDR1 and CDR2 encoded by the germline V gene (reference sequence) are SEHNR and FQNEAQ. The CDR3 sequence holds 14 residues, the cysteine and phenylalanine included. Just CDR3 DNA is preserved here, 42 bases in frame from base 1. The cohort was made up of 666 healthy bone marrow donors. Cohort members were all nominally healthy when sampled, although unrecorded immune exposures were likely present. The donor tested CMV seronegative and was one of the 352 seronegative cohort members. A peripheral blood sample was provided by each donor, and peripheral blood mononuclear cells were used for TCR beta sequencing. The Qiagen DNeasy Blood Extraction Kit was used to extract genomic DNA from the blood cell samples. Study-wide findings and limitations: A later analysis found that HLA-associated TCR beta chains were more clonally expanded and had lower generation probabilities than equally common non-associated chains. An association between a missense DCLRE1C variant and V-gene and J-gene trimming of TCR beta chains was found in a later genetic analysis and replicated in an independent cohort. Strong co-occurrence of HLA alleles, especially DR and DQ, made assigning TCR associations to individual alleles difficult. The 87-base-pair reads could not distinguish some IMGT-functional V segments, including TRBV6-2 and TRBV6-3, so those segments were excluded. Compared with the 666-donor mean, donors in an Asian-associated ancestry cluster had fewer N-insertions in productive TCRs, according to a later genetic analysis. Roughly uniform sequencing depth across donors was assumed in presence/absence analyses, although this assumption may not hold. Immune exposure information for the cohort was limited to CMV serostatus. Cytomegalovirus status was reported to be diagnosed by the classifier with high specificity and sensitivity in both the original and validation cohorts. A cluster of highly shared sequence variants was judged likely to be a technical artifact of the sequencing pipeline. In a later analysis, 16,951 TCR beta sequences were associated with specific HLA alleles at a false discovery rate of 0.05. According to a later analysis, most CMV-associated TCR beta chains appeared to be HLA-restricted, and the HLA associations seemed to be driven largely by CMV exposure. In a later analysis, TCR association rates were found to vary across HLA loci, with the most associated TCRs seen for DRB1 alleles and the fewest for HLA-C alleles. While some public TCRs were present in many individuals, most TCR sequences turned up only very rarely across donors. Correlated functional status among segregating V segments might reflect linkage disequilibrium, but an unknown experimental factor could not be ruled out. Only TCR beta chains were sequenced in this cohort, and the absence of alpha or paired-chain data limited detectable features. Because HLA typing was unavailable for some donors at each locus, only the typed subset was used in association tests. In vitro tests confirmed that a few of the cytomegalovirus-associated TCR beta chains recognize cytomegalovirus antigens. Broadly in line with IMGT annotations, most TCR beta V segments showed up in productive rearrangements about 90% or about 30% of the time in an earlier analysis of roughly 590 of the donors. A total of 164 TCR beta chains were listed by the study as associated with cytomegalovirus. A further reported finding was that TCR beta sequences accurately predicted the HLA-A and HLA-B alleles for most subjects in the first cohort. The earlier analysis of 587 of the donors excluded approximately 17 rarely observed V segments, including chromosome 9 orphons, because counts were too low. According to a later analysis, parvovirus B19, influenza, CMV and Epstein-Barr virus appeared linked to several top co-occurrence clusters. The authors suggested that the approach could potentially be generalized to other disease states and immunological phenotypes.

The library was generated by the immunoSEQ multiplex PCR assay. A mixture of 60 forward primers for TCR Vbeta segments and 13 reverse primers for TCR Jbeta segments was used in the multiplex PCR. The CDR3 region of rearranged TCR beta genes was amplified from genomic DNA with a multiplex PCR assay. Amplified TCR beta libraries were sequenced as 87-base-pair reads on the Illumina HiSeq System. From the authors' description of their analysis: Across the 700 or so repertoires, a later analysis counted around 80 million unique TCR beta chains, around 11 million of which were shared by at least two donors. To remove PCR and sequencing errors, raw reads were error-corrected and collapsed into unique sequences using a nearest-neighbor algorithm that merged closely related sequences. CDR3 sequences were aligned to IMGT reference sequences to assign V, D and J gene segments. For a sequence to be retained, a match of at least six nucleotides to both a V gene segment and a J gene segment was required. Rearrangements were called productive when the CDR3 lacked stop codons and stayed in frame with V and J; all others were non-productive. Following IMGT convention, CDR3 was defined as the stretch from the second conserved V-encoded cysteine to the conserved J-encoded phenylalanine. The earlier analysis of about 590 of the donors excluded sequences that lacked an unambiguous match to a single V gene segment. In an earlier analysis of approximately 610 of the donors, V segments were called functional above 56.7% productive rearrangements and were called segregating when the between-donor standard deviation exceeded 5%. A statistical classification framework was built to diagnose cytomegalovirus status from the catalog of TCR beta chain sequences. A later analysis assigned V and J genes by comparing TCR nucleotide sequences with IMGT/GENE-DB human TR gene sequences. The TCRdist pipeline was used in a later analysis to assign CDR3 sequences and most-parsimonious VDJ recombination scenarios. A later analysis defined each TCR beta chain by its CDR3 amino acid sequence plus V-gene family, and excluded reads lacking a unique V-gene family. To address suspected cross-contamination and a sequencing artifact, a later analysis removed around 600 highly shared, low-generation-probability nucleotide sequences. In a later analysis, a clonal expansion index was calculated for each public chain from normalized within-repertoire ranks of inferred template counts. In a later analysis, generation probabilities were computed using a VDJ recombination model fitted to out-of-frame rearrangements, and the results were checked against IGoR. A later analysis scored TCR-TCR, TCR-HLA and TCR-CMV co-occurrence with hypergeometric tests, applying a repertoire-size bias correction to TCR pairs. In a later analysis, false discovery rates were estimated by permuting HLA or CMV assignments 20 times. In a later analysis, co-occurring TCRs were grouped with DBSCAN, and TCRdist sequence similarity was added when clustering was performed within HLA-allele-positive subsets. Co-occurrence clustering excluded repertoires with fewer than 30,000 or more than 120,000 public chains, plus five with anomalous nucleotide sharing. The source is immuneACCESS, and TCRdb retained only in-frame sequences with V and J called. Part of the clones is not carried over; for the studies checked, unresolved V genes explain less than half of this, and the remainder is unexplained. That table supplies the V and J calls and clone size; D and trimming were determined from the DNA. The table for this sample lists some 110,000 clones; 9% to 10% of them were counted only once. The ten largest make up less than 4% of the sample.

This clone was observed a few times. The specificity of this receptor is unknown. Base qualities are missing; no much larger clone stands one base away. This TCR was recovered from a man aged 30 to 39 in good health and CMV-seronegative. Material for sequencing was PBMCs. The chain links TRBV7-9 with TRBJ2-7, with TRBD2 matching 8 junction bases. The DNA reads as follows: TGTGCCAGCAGCGCCTCGACTAGCGTAGAAGAGCAGTACTTC. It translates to CASSASTSVEEQYF.